Below, 29 T cell receptor beta chains from the same sample are listed, as sequenced in a study of cytomegalovirus exposure and HLA in healthy donors. Amplification used 60 Vbeta primers and 13 Jbeta primers. Some clones are missing from TCRdb's copy, which holds only in-frame ones; the method was immunoSEQ multiplex PCR. The sample lists around 200,000 clones, 84% seen once, with about 2.6% in the top ten. Sequencing was carried out using PBMCs. These receptors all stem from a woman aged 50 to 60 in good health and CMV-seropositive.

The chain combines TRBV5-4 with TRBJ1-6; the D gene is possibly TRBD1 (5 bases). Germline values: CDR1 SGHNT, CDR2 YYREEE (reference sequence). The CDR3 has 15 residues. Trimming took off 5 bases at V and 6 bases at J, with 15 bases between the two ends. This chain's CDR3 is CASSIRQGSNSPLHF. The CDR3 coding sequence is TGTGCCAGCAGTATCCGTCAGGGTAGTAATTCACCCCTCCACTTT.

This chain uses TRBV9 with TRBJ2-5; the D gene is possibly TRBD2 (5 bases). Trimming took off 4 bases at V and 3 bases at J, with 13 bases between the two ends. Germline CDR1 is SGDLS and CDR2 is YYNGEE. The CDR3 has 14 residues. The CDR3 spells CASSPEDEKETQYF. CDR3 DNA sequence: TGTGCCAGCAGCCCGGAGGACGAGAAAGAGACCCAGTACTTC.

The chain carries TRBV7-2 and TRBJ1-1; D is unclear. V dropped 6 bases and J dropped 3 bases, with 11 bases sitting between them. CDR3 size: 13 residues. CDR1 is SGHTA, CDR2 FQGNSA, per germline. The chain's CDR3 is CASSLSEDTEAFF. The CDR3 nucleotides read TGTGCCAGCAGTCTAAGTGAGGACACTGAAGCTTTCTTT.

The J gene is TRBJ2-5, the V gene TRBV7-3, with TRBD2 matching 11 bases. V gave up 4 bases and J gave up 5 bases; unmatched junction bases: 6. CDR3 size: 15 residues. Germline V gene lookup returns CDR1 SGHTA and CDR2 FQGTGA. The CDR3 sequence: CASSWVAGGPETQYF. CDR3 nucleotide sequence: TGTGCCAGCAGCTGGGTAGCGGGGGGGCCGGAGACCCAGTACTTC.

The chain carries TRBV7-2 and TRBJ2-1; TRBD2 might be the D (7 bases). V was pared by 4 bases and J by 8 bases, with 12 bases between. The germline gives CDR1 SGHTA, CDR2 FQGNSA. The CDR3 covers 13 residues. CDR3 region: CASSSGGQDEQFF. The CDR3 DNA follows: TGTGCCAGCAGCTCGGGGGGCCAGGATGAGCAGTTCTTC.

The rearrangement uses TRBV19 and TRBJ2-5; maybe TRBD2 (5 bases). The germline V and J ends were trimmed by 5 bases and 1 base, with 8 bases remaining between them. Germline CDR1 and CDR2: LNHDA and SQIVND (reference sequence). The CDR3 has 13 amino acids. The CDR3 sequence is CASSSRGQETQYF. As DNA, the CDR3 is TGTGCCAGTAGTTCCCGGGGCCAAGAGACCCAGTACTTC.

This clone turned up a few times. J is TRBJ1-5 and V is TRBV28; D remains unclear. Trimming took 6 bases from V and 6 from J, leaving 15 bases between them. The germline CDR1 and CDR2 sequences are MDHEN and SYDVKM. CDR3 length equals 14 residues. The CDR3 sequence is CASRARDFRQPQHF. As DNA, the CDR3 is TGTGCCAGCAGGGCCCGGGATTTCCGTCAGCCCCAGCATTTT. Supplemented by reference TRBV28 and TRBJ1-5, the full variable domain reads DVKVTQSSRYLVKRTGEKVFLECVQDMDHENMFWYRQDPGLGLRLIYFSYDVKMKEKGDIPEGYSVSREKKERFSLILESASTNQTSMYLCASRARDFRQPQHFGDGTRLSIL.

The count of this clone is one. This rearrangement joins TRBV7-3 to TRBJ2-2; 12 bases are shared with TRBD1. Germline trimming cut 6 bases from V and 6 bases from J; bases unmatched to any gene: 8. Germline-derived CDR1 and CDR2 are SGHTA and FQGTGA. The CDR3 sequence is 16 residues long. In DNA form, the CDR3 reads TGTGCCAGCAGGGATACCGGGACAGGGGGCTCCGGGGAGCTGTTTTTT. It translates to CASRDTGTGGSGELFF.

The chain uses TRBV10-3 and TRBJ1-5; D is unclear. CDR1 is ENHRY, CDR2 SYGVKD, per germline. V was cut by 7 bases and J by 7 bases, with 17 bases left in between. This CDR3 has 14 amino acids. CDR3 coding DNA: TGTGCCATCACGGCTGAGGCTTCCTCCCAGCCCCAGCATTTT. This sequence encodes CAITAEASSQPQHF.

The chain is built from TRBV6-1 and TRBJ1-5; 8 nucleotides match TRBD1. The CDR3 has 15 residues. From germline, CDR1 is MNHNS and CDR2 SASEGT. The V segment lost 6 bases and the J segment 4 bases; nucleotides outside the gene matches: 8. This CDR3 reads CASRPGTGPNQPQHF. The CDR3 DNA sequence: TGTGCCAGCAGACCCGGGACAGGTCCGAATCAGCCCCAGCATTTT.

The chain combines TRBV5-1 with TRBJ1-5, with a possible D match to TRBD1 (5 bases). Germline CDR1 is SGHRS and CDR2 is YFSETQ. The CDR3 sequence is 14 residues long. V was cut by 0 bases and J by 6 bases, with 10 bases left in between. The CDR3 nucleotides are TGCGCCAGCAGCTTGGGAGGGGAGGGTCAGCCCCAGCATTTT. Protein sequence: CASSLGGEGQPQHF.

For this clone: One junction end disagrees with the germline gene, perhaps due to a read error. This chain uses TRBV18 with TRBJ2-7; 10 nucleotides match TRBD1. Germline-derived CDR1 and CDR2 are KGHSH and LQKENI. The CDR3 is 13 amino acids. CDR3 DNA sequence: TGTGCCAGCTCGGTAGGACAGGGGGTCGAGCAGTGCTTC. This translates into CASSVGQGVEQCF.

The V and J genes are TRBV25-1 and TRBJ1-4; D possibly corresponds to TRBD1 (5 bases). The CDR3 is 17 residues long. Looked up from germline, CDR1 is MGHDK and CDR2 is SYGVNS. The V end lost 0 bases, the J end lost 7 bases, and 18 bases lay between the germline ends. CDR3 nucleotide sequence: TGTGCCAGCAGTGAATATATTCGGGGGGAGGGAGGTGAAAAACTGTTTTTT. It encodes CASSEYIRGEGGEKLFF.

CDR3 loop: CASSRTGGGYSNQPQHF. The CDR3 nucleotides are TGTGCCAGCAGCCGCACAGGGGGCGGTTATAGCAATCAGCCCCAGCATTTT. V usage is TRBV5-6 and J usage is TRBJ1-5; 9 nucleotides agree with TRBD1. Germline CDR1 reads SGHDT; CDR2 reads YYEEEE. The CDR3 has 17 residues. J was trimmed by 0 bases and V by 4 bases; bases with no gene match: 8.

The chain has TRBV2 and TRBJ1-2, with D possibly being TRBD1 (6 bases). Germline-derived CDR1 and CDR2 are SNHLY and FYNNEI. The V gene lost 6 bases and the J gene lost 0 bases, with 14 bases spanning the gap. The CDR3 has 15 residues. As DNA, the CDR3 is TGTGCCAGCAGCCCCGGGACAAAAGCTAACTATGGCTACACCTTC. Its translation: CASSPGTKANYGYTF.

This rearrangement joins TRBV4-3 to TRBJ1-1; TRBD1 agrees at 7 bases. V dropped 2 bases and J dropped 2; count of bases not matched to a gene: 8. There are 16 residues in the CDR3. Per the germline V gene, CDR1 is LGHNA and CDR2 is YSLEER. Here the CDR3 reads CASSQSPTGPNTEAFF. CDR3 DNA sequence: TGCGCCAGCAGCCAATCACCGACAGGGCCTAACACTGAAGCTTTCTTT.

This chain uses TRBV28 with TRBJ2-7; 7 bases are shared with TRBD1. The CDR3 is made up of 16 amino acids. J was trimmed by 3 bases and V by 4 bases; bases with no gene match: 12. CDR1 is MDHEN, CDR2 SYDVKM, per germline. For the CDR3, the DNA is TGTGCCAGCAGTTCAAATGACAGGGTTGTTAACTACGAGCAGTACTTC. This gives the protein CASSSNDRVVNYEQYF.

V is TRBV5-1 and J is TRBJ1-3, with D maybe TRBD1 (5 bases). Germline V gives CDR1 SGHRS, CDR2 YFSETQ. With 4 bases removed from V and 0 bases from J, the gap between germline ends came to 11 bases. The CDR3 is 15 amino acids. CDR3 sequence: CASSPTGLSGNTIYF. CDR3 sequence (DNA): TGCGCCAGCAGCCCCACAGGTCTCTCTGGAAACACCATATATTTT.

The genes are TRBV5-5 and TRBJ2-1; TRBD2 agrees at 9 bases. CDR1 and CDR2 from the germline V gene are SGHKS and YYEKEE (reference sequence). CDR3 length: 16 amino acids. V was pared by 0 bases and J by 9 bases, with 10 bases of the junction left unmatched. For the CDR3, the DNA is TGTGCCAGCAGCTTGGCCCTCGCGGGGGGGTCGAGTGAGCAGTTCTTC. Protein: CASSLALAGGSSEQFF. Together with reference TRBV5-5 and TRBJ2-1, the CDR3 gives the full variable domain: DAGVTQSPTHLIKTRGQQVTLRCSPISGHKSVSWYQQVLGQGPQFIFQYYEKEERGRGNFPDRFSARQFPNYSSELNVNALLLGDSALYLCASSLALAGGSSEQFFGPGTRLTVL.

The V call is TRBV19, the J call TRBJ2-2; the match to TRBD2 covers 7 bases. CDR3 size: 15 residues. Germline trimming cut 5 bases from V and 5 bases from J; bases unmatched to any gene: 8. Germline V gives CDR1 LNHDA, CDR2 SQIVND (reference sequence). The CDR3 nucleotides read TGTGCCAGTAGTGTAACTAGCGAAGGGACCGGGGAGCTGTTTTTT. It translates to CASSVTSEGTGELFF.

The V gene is TRBV7-2, the J gene TRBJ1-2; 7 positions match TRBD1. Germline values: CDR1 SGHTA, CDR2 FQGNSA. The CDR3 is 16 amino acids. V was pared by 5 bases and J by 8 bases, with 17 bases of the junction left unmatched. In DNA, the CDR3 is TGTGCCAGCAGCACCCGACAGGGCCTTGTTGGCTACGGCTACACCTTC. This encodes CASSTRQGLVGYGYTF.

This clone has a handful of counts. This sequence joins TRBV29-1 and TRBJ2-5; 8 bases line up with TRBD2. The V gene end was trimmed by 4 bases and the J gene end by 4 bases; junction bases not matched to a gene: 8. Germline values: CDR1 SQVTM, CDR2 ANQGSEA. The CDR3 runs to 14 residues. In nucleotides, the CDR3 is TGCAGCGTTGGTGTCGGGGGGGCGAGAGAGACCCAGTACTTC. Translated: CSVGVGGARETQYF.

The chain combines TRBV7-3 with TRBJ2-2; TRBD2 agrees at 8 bases. The ends lost 1 base at V and 6 bases at J; junction bases unmatched: 7. CDR3 size: 16 residues. Germline CDR1 is SGHTA and CDR2 is FQGTGA. Here the CDR3 DNA reads TGTGCCAGCAGCTTAAATCGAGCGGGGGCTTCCGGGGAGCTGTTTTTT. Translated, it gives CASSLNRAGASGELFF.

The chain is built from TRBV5-5 and TRBJ1-2; 7 nucleotides agree with TRBD1. Germline V gives CDR1 SGHKS, CDR2 YYEKEE (reference sequence). V dropped 0 bases and J dropped 5; count of bases not matched to a gene: 4. The CDR3 extends over 14 amino acids. The CDR3 DNA follows: TGTGCCAGCAGCTTGGGCGGGACAGTATATGGCTACACCTTC. Encoded protein: CASSLGGTVYGYTF.

The chain employs TRBV4-2 and TRBJ2-3, with TRBD2 matching 12 bases. CDR1 and CDR2 (germline): LGHNA, YNFKEQ. The CDR3 extends over 16 amino acids. The V gene end was trimmed by 3 bases and the J gene end by 6 bases; junction bases not matched to a gene: 7. The CDR3 sequence is CASSQLAGGPGDTQYF. The CDR3 coding sequence is TGTGCCAGCAGCCAGCTAGCGGGGGGGCCTGGGGATACGCAGTATTTT.

This chain joins TRBV4-3 and TRBJ2-5; 8 bases match TRBD1. TRBJ2-7 explains the end of the DNA better; the J call may be wrong. The CDR3 contains 15 residues. The germline V gene encodes CDR1 LGHNA and CDR2 YSLEER. The DNA of the CDR3 is TGCGCCAGCAGCCAAGGGACAGGGTTCATCTACGAGCAGTACTTC. Its protein product is CASSQGTGFIYEQYF.

The chain recombines TRBV14 with TRBJ2-6, with 8 bases lining up with TRBD1. The CDR3 loop spans 17 amino acids. Germline CDR1 reads SGHDN; CDR2 reads FVKESK. V lost 4 bases, J lost 1 base, and 6 bases stayed unmatched. This CDR3 reads CASSRRTGRSGANVLTF. In DNA, the CDR3 is TGTGCCAGCAGCCGTCGGACAGGGAGGTCTGGGGCCAACGTCCTGACTTTC.

This clone was detected once. V and J are TRBV6-6 and TRBJ2-1; D is possibly TRBD2 (5 bases). Per the germline V gene, CDR1 is MNHNY and CDR2 is SVGAGI (reference sequence). V was cut by 2 bases and J by 9 bases, with 14 bases left in between. This CDR3 has 14 residues. The CDR3: CASSYNLLRGEQFF. Here the CDR3 DNA reads TGTGCCAGCAGTTACAACCTCCTCCGGGGTGAGCAGTTCTTC.

The chain uses TRBV13 and TRBJ1-1; D possibly corresponds to TRBD1 (6 bases). The CDR3 is 15 residues long. V lost 5 bases and J lost 0, with 13 bases in between. The germline V gene encodes CDR1 PRHDT and CDR2 FYEKMQ (reference sequence). The CDR3: CASSAATGMNTEAFF. CDR3 nucleotide sequence: TGTGCCAGCAGCGCAGCTACAGGGATGAACACTGAAGCTTTCTTT. The whole variable domain, filled in from reference TRBV13 and TRBJ1-1, reads AAGVIQSPRHLIKEKRETATLKCYPIPRHDTVYWYQQGPGQDPQFLISFYEKMQSDKGSIPDRFSAQQFSDYHSELNMSSLELGDSALYFCASSAATGMNTEAFFGQGTRLTVV.